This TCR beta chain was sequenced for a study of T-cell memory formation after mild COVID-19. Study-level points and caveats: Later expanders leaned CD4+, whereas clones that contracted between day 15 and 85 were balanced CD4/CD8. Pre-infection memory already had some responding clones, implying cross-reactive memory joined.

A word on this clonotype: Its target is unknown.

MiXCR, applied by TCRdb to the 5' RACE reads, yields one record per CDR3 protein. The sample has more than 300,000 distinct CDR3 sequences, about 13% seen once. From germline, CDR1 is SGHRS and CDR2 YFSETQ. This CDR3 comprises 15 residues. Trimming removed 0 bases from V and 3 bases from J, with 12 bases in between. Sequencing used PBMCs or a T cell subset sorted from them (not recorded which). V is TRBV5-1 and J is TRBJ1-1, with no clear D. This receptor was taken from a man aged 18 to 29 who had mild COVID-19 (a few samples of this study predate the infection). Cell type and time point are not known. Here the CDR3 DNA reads TGCGCCAGCAGCTTGGGTTACGCCGATGACACTGAAGCTTTCTTT. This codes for CASSLGYADDTEAFF. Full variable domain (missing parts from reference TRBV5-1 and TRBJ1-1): KAGVTQTPRYLIKTRGQQVTLSCSPISGHRSVSWYQQTPGQGLQFLFEYFSETQRNKGNFPGRFSGRQFSNSRSEMNVSTLELGDSALYLCASSLGYADDTEAFFGQGTRLTVV.